A selection of T cell receptor beta chains follows, all from one sample in a study of CD8+ T cells in alopecia areata. The method was immunoSEQ multiplex PCR; TCRdb's version includes in-frame clones alone and lacks a portion of them. The sample lists 180,000 or so clones; 50% to 75% were seen once. Sequenced material: CD4+ T cells sorted from blood, taken at approximately week 60, from a patient treated with tofacitinib. Source of these receptors: a human donor with alopecia areata. Each CDR3 is given with its conserved first and last residue. A D gene is named only where the DNA matches it firmly. A row's size may be missing; if present it is once, few, many or a size class.

- | TRBJ2-3 | TRBV7-6 | TRBD2 | TGTGCCAGCAACCCGGGTACGGGGGGACTTAAAACAGATACGCAGTATTTT | CASNPGTGGLKTDTQYF
- | TRBJ2-2 | TRBV5-1 | TRBD2 | TGCGCCAGCAGCGCTACAGCGGGGAGATCCACCGGGGAGCTGTTTTTT | CASSATAGRSTGELFF
- | TRBJ2-5 | TRBV2 | - | TGTGCCAGCCGCGGGGGCGGGGAGACCCAGTACTTC | CASRGGGETQYF
few | TRBJ1-2 | TRBV2 | TRBD1 | TGTGCCAGCAGAGAGGGGACAGGGAAAATCTATGGCTACACCTTC | CASREGTGKIYGYTF
- | TRBJ2-1 | TRBV5-1 | TRBD2 | TGCGCCAGCAGCCGCTCGACTAGCGGGGGGACCTACAATGAGCAGTTCTTC | CASSRSTSGGTYNEQFF
- | TRBJ2-7 | TRBV27 | - | TGTGCCTCGAAACCGCCCTTCCTACCCTACGAGCAGTACTTC | CASKPPFLPYEQYF
- | TRBJ2-7 | TRBV29-1 | - | TGCAGCGTTGAAGCGGGCAGACCGTATCAGCAGTACTTC | CSVEAGRPYQQYF
- | TRBJ2-1 | TRBV7-9 | - | TGTGCCAGCAGCGACTTCCGGGGTAGGAATGAGCAGTTCTTC | CASSDFRGRNEQFF
- | TRBJ2-5 | TRBV15 | - | TGTGCCACCAGCAGAGATCAAATGGGGACCCAGTACTTC | CATSRDQMGTQYF
few | TRBJ2-7 | TRBV27 | - | TGTGCCAGCAGCCGCGGCGGGACATCTAGTTACGAGCAGTACTTC | CASSRGGTSSYEQYF
once | TRBJ2-7 | TRBV11-2 | TRBD2 | TGTGCCAGCAGCCCTAAGGCTAGCGGGGAGTACGAGCAGTACTTC | CASSPKASGEYEQYF
- | TRBJ2-5 | TRBV5-1 | - | TGCGCCAGCAGCCGGTTGTCCGGGTCCGGGGAGACCCAGTACTTC | CASSRLSGSGETQYF
few | TRBJ2-1 | TRBV5-1 | TRBD1 | TGCGCCAGCAGCTTGGGGGACAGGTTCAATGAGCAGTTCTTC | CASSLGDRFNEQFF
- | TRBJ2-7 | TRBV15 | - | TGTGCCACCAGCCAGGACGTAGCCTACGAGCAGTACTTC | CATSQDVAYEQYF
- | TRBJ2-3 | TRBV29-1 | - | TGCAGCGTTGATGGGCTTGGGGGATGGGACACAGATACGCAGTATTTT | CSVDGLGGWDTDTQYF
- | TRBJ2-2 | TRBV10-2 | - | TGCGCCAGCAGTGAGTCGTGGGGTAACACCGGGGAGCTGTTTTTT | CASSESWGNTGELFF
- | TRBJ1-6 | TRBV7-9 | - | TGTGCCAGCAGCTGGGGAGAGGGGTCAGCTCCCCTCCACTTT | CASSWGEGSAPLHF
few | TRBJ1-3 | TRBV6-1 | TRBD1 | TGTGCCGGCTCTACAGGGGTTGGAAACACCATATATTTT | CAGSTGVGNTIYF
few | TRBJ1-1 | TRBV5-1 | TRBD1 | TGCGCCAGCAGCTTGGAGTTTAGAGGGGGCAGGAACACTGAAGCTTTCTTT | CASSLEFRGGRNTEAFF
few | TRBJ1-4 | TRBV6-5 | - | TGTGCCAGCAGGGCCCCGGGGGGCACTAATGAAAAACTGTTTTTT | CASRAPGGTNEKLFF
- | TRBJ2-5 | TRBV2 | - | TGTGCCAGCAGCCAAATGGGCGGAGGAGAGACCCAGTACTTC | CASSQMGGGETQYF
- | TRBJ2-7 | TRBV15 | - | TGTGCCACCAGCAAAGACCATTACGAGCAGTACTTC | CATSKDHYEQYF
- | TRBJ2-3 | TRBV7-9 | TRBD1 | TGTGCCAGCAGCTTAGACAGGGGACCGGGAGATACGCAGTATTTT | CASSLDRGPGDTQYF
few | TRBJ2-3 | TRBV4-1 | TRBD2 | TGCGCCAGCAGCCAAGGACTAGCGGGGGGCCTGTCAGATACGCAGTATTTT | CASSQGLAGGLSDTQYF
few | TRBJ2-7 | TRBV29-1 | TRBD1 | TGCAGCGTGGCCCAACAGGGGGCGCGTTACGAGCAGTACTTC | CSVAQQGARYEQYF
- | TRBJ1-1 | TRBV7-9 | - | TGTGCCAGCAGCTCGACCCGGTGGAGGACTGAAGCTTTCTTT | CASSSTRWRTEAFF
- | TRBJ1-1 | TRBV19 | - | TGTGCCACCAGATGGGGGACAAGAGACACTGAAGCTTTCTTT | CATRWGTRDTEAFF
- | TRBJ1-6 | TRBV25-1 | - | TGTGCCAGCAGTGAAGGAGGACAGTATAATTCACCCCTCCACTTT | CASSEGGQYNSPLHF
- | TRBJ2-3 | TRBV7-9 | - | TGTGCCAGCAGCCCTAAAGATACGCAGTATTTT | CASSPKDTQYF
- | TRBJ2-3 | TRBV11-1 | TRBD2 | TGTGCCAGCAGACTCTTGCCTAGCGGATTCACAGATACGCAGTATTTT | CASRLLPSGFTDTQYF
once | TRBJ2-3 | TRBV25-1 | - | TGTGCCAGCAGTGGTCAGACAGATACGCAGTATTTT | CASSGQTDTQYF
- | TRBJ2-4 | TRBV2 | - | TGTGCCAGCAGTGAAGCGGACAAAGCCAAAAACATTCAGTACTTC | CASSEADKAKNIQYF
once | TRBJ1-2 | TRBV6-5 | TRBD1 | TGTGCCAGCAGTATTGGACAGGTCTCTGGCTACACCTTC | CASSIGQVSGYTF
- | TRBJ1-6 | TRBV14 | - | TGTGCCAGCAGCCAAGATATGGGCCGCACCCTCCACTTT | CASSQDMGRTLHF
- | TRBJ1-4 | TRBV29-1 | - | TGCAGCGCCAGAGTCGGGGAAAAACTGTTTTTT | CSARVGEKLFF
- | TRBJ1-1 | TRBV25-1 | - | TGTGCCAGCAGAGGACGATTCTGGGGCACTGAAGCTTTCTTT | CASRGRFWGTEAFF
- | TRBJ1-2 | TRBV5-1 | TRBD1 | TGCGCCAGCAGCTCGAGCCCACCACAGGGGGCCGGTGGCTACACCTTC | CASSSSPPQGAGGYTF
- | TRBJ2-7 | TRBV27 | TRBD1 | TGTGCCAGCAGTTTTGGGCCAGGGGGTCCCTACGAGCAGTACTTC | CASSFGPGGPYEQYF
- | TRBJ1-6 | TRBV7-2 | - | TGTGCCAGCAGGACAGTACGGACCTCACCCCTCCACTTT | CASRTVRTSPLHF
- | TRBJ1-4 | TRBV2 | - | TGTGCCAGCAGGGGGTCTCGAGCTAATGAAAAACTGTTTTTT | CASRGSRANEKLFF
few | TRBJ2-5 | TRBV7-9 | - | TGTGCCAGCAGCCTGACTACTGAAGAGACCCAGTACTTC | CASSLTTEETQYF
- | TRBJ1-5 | TRBV10-3 | TRBD1 | TGTGCCATCAGAGGGACAGAGAATCAGCCCCAGCATTTT | CAIRGTENQPQHF